This T cell receptor (beta chain) emerged from a study of shared clonotypes between healthy human individuals. This table comes from immunoSEQ multiplex PCR, and its TCRdb copy is limited to in-frame clones, with some not included. The sample includes about a million clones, roughly 80% of them seen just once. All donors qualified as healthy HIV-negative adults and had experienced no recent acute infections or vaccinations. The CDR3 length is 14 residues. V gave up 7 bases and J gave up 8 bases, with 18 bases separating them. The V gene's germline CDR1 is MNHEY and CDR2 SMNVEV (reference sequence). Comments on this clone: Its antigen is still unknown.

Findings and limits, study-wide: The expectation was that sequencing depth would affect clonotype sharing among donors. The study found lower generation probabilities in non-shared clonotypes than in those shared by all four donors.

This rearrangement joins TRBV27 to TRBJ2-1; D might be TRBD1 or TRBD2, each matching 6 bases. This clonotype originated in a man in his late teens or twenties in good health. Sequenced material: memory CD4+ T cells sorted from blood. The subset: CD45RA-negative fraction. CDR3 amino acids: CASNIRGANDEQFF. The CDR3, as DNA: TGTGCCAGCAATATAAGGGGGGCGAACGATGAGCAGTTCTTC.